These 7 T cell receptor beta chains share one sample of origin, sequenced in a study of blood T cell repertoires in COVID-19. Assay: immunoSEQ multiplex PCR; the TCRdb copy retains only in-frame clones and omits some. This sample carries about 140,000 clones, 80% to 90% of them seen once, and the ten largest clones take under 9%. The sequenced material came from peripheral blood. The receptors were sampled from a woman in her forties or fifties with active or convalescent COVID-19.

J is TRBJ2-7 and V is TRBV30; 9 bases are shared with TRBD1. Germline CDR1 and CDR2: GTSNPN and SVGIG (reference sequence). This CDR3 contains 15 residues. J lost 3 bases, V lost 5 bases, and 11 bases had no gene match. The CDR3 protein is CAWSSGTGPFYEQYF. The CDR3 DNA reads TGTGCCTGGTCCTCAGGGACAGGGCCCTTCTACGAGCAGTACTTC.

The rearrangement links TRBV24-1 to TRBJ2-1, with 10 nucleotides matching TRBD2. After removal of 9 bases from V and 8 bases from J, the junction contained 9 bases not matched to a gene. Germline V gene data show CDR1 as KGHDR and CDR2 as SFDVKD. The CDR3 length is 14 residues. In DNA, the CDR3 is TGTGCCACCGGGGGACGGACTAGCGGCGATGAGCAGTTCTTC. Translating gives CATGGRTSGDEQFF.

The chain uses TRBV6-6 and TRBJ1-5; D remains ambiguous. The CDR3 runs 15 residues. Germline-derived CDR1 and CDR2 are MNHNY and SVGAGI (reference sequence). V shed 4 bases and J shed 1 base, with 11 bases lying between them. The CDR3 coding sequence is TGTGCCAGCAGTTCCCTAGAACGGAGCAATCAGCCCCAGCATTTT. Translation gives CASSSLERSNQPQHF.

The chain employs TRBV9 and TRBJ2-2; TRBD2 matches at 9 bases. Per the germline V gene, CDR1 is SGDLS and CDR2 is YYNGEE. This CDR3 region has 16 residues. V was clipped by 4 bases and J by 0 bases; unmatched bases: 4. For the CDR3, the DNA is TGTGCCAGCAGCCCAGCGGGGGGTACGAACACCGGGGAGCTGTTTTTT. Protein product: CASSPAGGTNTGELFF.

CDR3 protein: CASRLVINTGELFF. CDR3 in DNA: TGCGCCAGCCGGCTAGTGATTAACACCGGGGAGCTGTTTTTT. This sequence joins TRBV5-1 and TRBJ2-2; D is ambiguous. This CDR3 has 14 residues. From germline, CDR1 is SGHRS and CDR2 YFSETQ. Trimming shortened V by 7 bases and J by 2 bases, and 12 bases separated the two germline ends.

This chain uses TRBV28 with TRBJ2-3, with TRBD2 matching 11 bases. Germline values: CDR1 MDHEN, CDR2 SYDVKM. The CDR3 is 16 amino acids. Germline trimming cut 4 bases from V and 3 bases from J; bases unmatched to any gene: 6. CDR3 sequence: CASSSPTSGMTDTQYF. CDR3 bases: TGTGCCAGCAGTTCCCCGACTAGCGGGATGACAGATACGCAGTATTTT.

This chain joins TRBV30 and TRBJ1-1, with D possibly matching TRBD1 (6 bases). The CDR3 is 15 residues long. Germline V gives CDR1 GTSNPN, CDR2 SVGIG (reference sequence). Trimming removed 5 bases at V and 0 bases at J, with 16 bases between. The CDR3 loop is CAWAPLYRVNTEAFF. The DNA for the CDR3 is TGTGCCTGGGCCCCCCTTTACAGGGTGAACACTGAAGCTTTCTTT.